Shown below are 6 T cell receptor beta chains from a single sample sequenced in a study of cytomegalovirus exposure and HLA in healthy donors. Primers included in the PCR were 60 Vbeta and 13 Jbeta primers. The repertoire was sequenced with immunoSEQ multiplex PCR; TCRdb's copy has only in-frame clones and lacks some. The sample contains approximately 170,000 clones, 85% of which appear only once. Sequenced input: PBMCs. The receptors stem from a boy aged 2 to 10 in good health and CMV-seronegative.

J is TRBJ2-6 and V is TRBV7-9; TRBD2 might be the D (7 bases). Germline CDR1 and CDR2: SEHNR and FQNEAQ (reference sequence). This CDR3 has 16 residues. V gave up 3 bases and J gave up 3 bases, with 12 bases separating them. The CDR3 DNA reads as TGTGCCAGCAGCTTCTCGGGGGGCTTTGGGGCCAACGTCCTGACTTTC. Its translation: CASSFSGGFGANVLTF.

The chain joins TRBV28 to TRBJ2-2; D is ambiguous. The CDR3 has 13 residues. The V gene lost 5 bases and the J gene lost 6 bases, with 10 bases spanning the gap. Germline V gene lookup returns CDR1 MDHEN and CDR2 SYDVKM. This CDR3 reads CASSPYRAGELFF. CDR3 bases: TGTGCCAGCAGTCCATACCGAGCCGGGGAGCTGTTTTTT.

CDR3 DNA sequence: TGCAGCGTTCTCCCTATGAGCTCTGGGGCCAACGTCCTGACTTTC. Translating it yields CSVLPMSSGANVLTF. This chain joins TRBV29-1 and TRBJ2-6; D not certain. CDR3 length: 15 amino acids. V lost 5 bases, J lost 0 bases, and 11 bases lay in between. Germline assignment: CDR1 SQVTM and CDR2 ANQGSEA.

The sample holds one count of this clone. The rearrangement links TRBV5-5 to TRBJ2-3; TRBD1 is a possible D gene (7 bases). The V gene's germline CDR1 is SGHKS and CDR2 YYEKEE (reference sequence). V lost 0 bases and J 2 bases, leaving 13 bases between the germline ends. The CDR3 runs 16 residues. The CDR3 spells CASSLASGGSTDTQYF. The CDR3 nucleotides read TGTGCCAGCAGCTTGGCCTCAGGGGGGTCCACAGATACGCAGTATTTT.

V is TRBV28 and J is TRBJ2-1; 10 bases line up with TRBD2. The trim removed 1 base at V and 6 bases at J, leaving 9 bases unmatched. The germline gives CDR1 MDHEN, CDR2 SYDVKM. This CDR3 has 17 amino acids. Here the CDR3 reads CASSLYSSGSRGNEQFF. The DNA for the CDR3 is TGTGCCAGCAGTTTATATTCTAGCGGGAGCCGGGGCAATGAGCAGTTCTTC.

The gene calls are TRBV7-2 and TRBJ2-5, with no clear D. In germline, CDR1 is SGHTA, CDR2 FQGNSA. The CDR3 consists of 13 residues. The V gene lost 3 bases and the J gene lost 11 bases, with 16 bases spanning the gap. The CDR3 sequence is CASSFFNPMRQYF. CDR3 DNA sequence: TGTGCCAGCAGCTTTTTTAACCCTATGCGACAGTACTTC.